This T cell receptor beta chain was obtained from a study of T-cell memory formation after mild COVID-19. Across the study: Largely donor-specific TCR clusters were found.

Study conclusions and caveats: Clones shrinking between day 15 and 85 showed a balanced CD4/CD8 split, and those that grew later tilted toward CD4+. Memory from before infection featured some responding clones, which suggests cross-reactive memory joined.

TCRdb itself ran the 5' RACE reads through MiXCR, one entry per CDR3 protein. The sample carries 250,000 to 300,000 distinct CDR3 sequences, around 8% recorded once. Germline CDR1 reads SGDLS; CDR2 reads YYNGEE. The length of the CDR3 is 13 residues. Deletions cut 7 bases from V and 2 bases from J, with 9 bases between. The table lists this clonotype with a few counts. The target antigen is unknown. This TCR was sampled from a man aged 18 to 35 who had mild COVID-19 (a few samples of this study predate the infection). Cell type and time point are not known. Input material: PBMCs or a T cell subset sorted from them (not recorded which). This rearrangement joins TRBV9 to TRBJ2-2; D may be TRBD2 (6 bases). The CDR3 loop is CASVGTNTGELFF. The CDR3 DNA reads as TGTGCCAGCGTCGGGACTAACACCGGGGAGCTGTTTTTT.